The 7 T cell receptor beta chains reported below all come from one sample, sequenced in a study of blood T cells in healthy people across ages. The authors ran a second PCR of roughly 6 to 12 cycles using a sample-barcoded 5' primer and a J-beta primer mix. Via MiXCR, TCRdb re-called the 5' RACE reads, giving one row per CDR3 protein. This sample has approximately 880,000 distinct CDR3 sequences, with 40% to 60% found just once. The specimen sequenced was blood. These receptors all come from a man between 25 and 39 years old in good health.

CDR3 residues: CASRARHRGSYEQYF. The DNA of the CDR3 is TGTGCCAGCAGGGCGCGACACAGGGGGTCGTACGAGCAGTACTTC. The gene calls are TRBV6-5 and TRBJ2-5; TRBD1 matches 8 bases. Gene TRBJ2-7 matches the end of the DNA better, so the J call may be wrong. In germline, CDR1 is MNHEY, CDR2 SVGAGI. The CDR3 spans 15 residues.

The J gene is TRBJ2-7, the V gene TRBV3-1; D perhaps matches TRBD1 (6 bases). The CDR3 covers 14 residues. The germline gives CDR1 LGHDT, CDR2 YNNKEL (reference sequence). Trimming took off 6 bases at V and 3 bases at J, with 15 bases between the two ends. The CDR3 region has the DNA TGTGCCAGCAGTCACGCAGGGGCAGGCTACGAGCAGTACTTC. As protein: CASSHAGAGYEQYF.

This clonotype has just a few counts. The V call is TRBV5-1, the J call TRBJ2-1, with D maybe TRBD2 (5 bases). The CDR3 runs 15 residues. V lost 6 bases and J 6 bases, leaving 19 bases between the germline ends. CDR1 is SGHRS and CDR2 is YFSETQ in the germline V gene. CDR3 in DNA: TGCGCCAGCACGATAGAGGGTTCTGGCTCCAATGAGCAGTTCTTC. Translated, it gives CASTIEGSGSNEQFF.

This clonotype was observed at least ten times. The chain uses TRBV27 and TRBJ2-1; 13 bases are shared with TRBD2. The germline V gene has CDR1 MNHEY and CDR2 SMNVEV (reference sequence). This CDR3 contains 14 residues. Trimming removed 8 bases from V and 4 bases from J; junction bases left unmatched: 2. The CDR3, as DNA: TGTGCCAGCCGGACTAGCGGGGGTTACAATGAGCAGTTCTTC. It translates to CASRTSGGYNEQFF.

This clonotype was picked up a small number of times. The chain carries TRBV4-2 and TRBJ1-1; D is unclear. Per germline, CDR1 LGHNA and CDR2 YNFKEQ. The CDR3 totals 15 residues. Trimming stripped 1 base from V and 1 base from J, with 10 bases between. The CDR3 here is CASSQGARTNTEAFF. The CDR3 DNA reads TGTGCCAGCAGCCAAGGGGCAAGAACGAACACTGAAGCTTTCTTT.

The chain combines TRBV5-1 with TRBJ2-1; 12 bases agree with TRBD2. CDR1 and CDR2 from the germline V gene are SGHRS and YFSETQ. This CDR3 is built from 16 residues. V shed 3 bases and J 8 bases; nucleotides not matched to a gene: 9. CDR3 DNA: TGCGCCAGCAGCTCCCTAGCGGGGGGGCTCAACGATGAGCAGTTCTTC. Translation: CASSSLAGGLNDEQFF.

The rearrangement uses TRBV29-1 and TRBJ2-1; D remains unclear. The CDR3 consists of 11 residues. CDR1 is SQVTM and CDR2 is ANQGSEA in the germline V gene. The V end was cut by 4 bases, the J end by 9 bases, with 10 bases between. The chain's CDR3 is CSVGGFGEQFF. In DNA, the CDR3 is TGCAGCGTTGGGGGATTCGGTGAGCAGTTCTTC.